The rows below give T cell receptor beta chains drawn from one sample of a study of cytomegalovirus exposure and HLA in healthy donors. The repertoire was sequenced with immunoSEQ multiplex PCR; TCRdb's copy has only in-frame clones and lacks some. The repertoire table contains more than 130,000 clones. Material: PBMCs. These receptors all stem from a man between 40 and 49 years old in good health and CMV-seronegative. Both conserved end residues are part of each CDR3. The D gene is left open where the match is weak.

v_call: TRBV7-9; j_call: TRBJ1-3; d_call: -; cdr3_nt: TGTGCCAGCAGCTTTAACTCTCGACAGTTTTTCTCTGGAAACACCATATATTTT; cdr3_aa: CASSFNSRQFFSGNTIYF
v_call: TRBV4-2; j_call: TRBJ2-1; d_call: TRBD1; cdr3_nt: TGTGCCAGCAGCCAGCCGACCCACAGGGGAAATGAGCAGTTCTTC; cdr3_aa: CASSQPTHRGNEQFF
v_call: TRBV6-1; j_call: TRBJ2-7; d_call: TRBD1; cdr3_nt: TGTGCCAGCATGGGACAGGGGGCTTACGAGCAGTACTTC; cdr3_aa: CASMGQGAYEQYF
v_call: TRBV7-6; j_call: TRBJ2-2; d_call: TRBD1; cdr3_nt: TGTGCCAGCAGCGCCACAGGGGGCGCGGCCGGGGAGCTGTTTTTT; cdr3_aa: CASSATGGAAGELFF
v_call: TRBV5-1; j_call: TRBJ2-5; d_call: -; cdr3_nt: TGCGCCAGCAGCTTGGACTCCAGGGGAAGTGTTGAGACCCAGTACTTC; cdr3_aa: CASSLDSRGSVETQYF
v_call: TRBV18; j_call: TRBJ2-7; d_call: TRBD2; cdr3_nt: TGTGCCAGCTCACCACGCGCAGCGGGGGCGTACGAGCAGTACTTC; cdr3_aa: CASSPRAAGAYEQYF
v_call: TRBV19; j_call: TRBJ1-1; d_call: -; cdr3_nt: TGTGCCAGCCTGTGGGTCGGGAGCACTGAAGCTTTCTTT; cdr3_aa: CASLWVGSTEAFF
v_call: TRBV7-2; j_call: TRBJ1-4; d_call: TRBD1; cdr3_nt: TGTGCCAGCAGCTCGGACAGGGCAGCTAATGAAAAACTGTTTTTT; cdr3_aa: CASSSDRAANEKLFF
v_call: TRBV7-2; j_call: TRBJ1-4; d_call: -; cdr3_nt: TGTGCCAGCACATTAGGGGAACGGAGAAATGAAAAACTGTTTTTT; cdr3_aa: CASTLGERRNEKLFF
v_call: TRBV9; j_call: TRBJ2-2; d_call: -; cdr3_nt: TGTGCCAGCAGCCCCCCGGGACTTCAGGAGCTGTTTTTT; cdr3_aa: CASSPPGLQELFF
v_call: TRBV5-4; j_call: TRBJ2-3; d_call: -; cdr3_nt: TGTGCCAGCAGCTTGGAGGGGGGGTTTGGGCAGTATTTT; cdr3_aa: CASSLEGGFGQYF
v_call: TRBV18; j_call: TRBJ2-7; d_call: TRBD1; cdr3_nt: TGTGCCAGCTCACGGGGACAGGGCCTTTCCTACGAGCAGTACTTC; cdr3_aa: CASSRGQGLSYEQYF
v_call: TRBV4-2; j_call: TRBJ1-5; d_call: TRBD1; cdr3_nt: TGTGCCAGCAGCCAAGATCCAGGGGGCTCTCAGCCCCAGCATTTT; cdr3_aa: CASSQDPGGSQPQHF
v_call: TRBV19; j_call: TRBJ1-2; d_call: TRBD1; cdr3_nt: TGTGCCAGTAGTAGCACAGGGGTCTATGGCTACACCTTC; cdr3_aa: CASSSTGVYGYTF
v_call: TRBV7-9; j_call: TRBJ2-6; d_call: TRBD1; cdr3_nt: TGTGCCAGCAGCTTGGGGACAGGGGGCTGGGGGTCTGGGGCCAACGTCCTGACTTTC; cdr3_aa: CASSLGTGGWGSGANVLTF
v_call: TRBV4-2; j_call: TRBJ2-3; d_call: TRBD2; cdr3_nt: TGTGCCAGCAGCCCCTCCTGGAGCGGGGGGCCAGATACGCAGTATTTT; cdr3_aa: CASSPSWSGGPDTQYF
v_call: TRBV5-1; j_call: TRBJ2-7; d_call: -; cdr3_nt: TGCGCCAGCAGCTTGGGGGGGACGGACAGTGGCTACGAGCAGTACTTC; cdr3_aa: CASSLGGTDSGYEQYF
v_call: TRBV25-1; j_call: TRBJ2-7; d_call: -; cdr3_nt: TGTGCCAGCAGGATGACAGGACCCTACGAGCAGTACTTC; cdr3_aa: CASRMTGPYEQYF
v_call: TRBV27; j_call: TRBJ2-5; d_call: TRBD1; cdr3_nt: TGTGCCAGCAGTATTGGACAGGGGGCGTGGGAGACCCAGTACTTC; cdr3_aa: CASSIGQGAWETQYF
v_call: TRBV5-1; j_call: TRBJ1-3; d_call: -; cdr3_nt: TGCGCCAGCAGCTTCGGTGGAAACACCATATATTTT; cdr3_aa: CASSFGGNTIYF
v_call: TRBV5-1; j_call: TRBJ2-2; d_call: TRBD1; cdr3_nt: TGCGCCAGCAGCCCGGGACAGGGAACAAGCGGGGAGCTGTTTTTT; cdr3_aa: CASSPGQGTSGELFF
v_call: TRBV6-5; j_call: TRBJ2-3; d_call: TRBD2; cdr3_nt: TGTGCCAGCAGTTACTACACTAGCGGGGGCTCAGATACGCAGTATTTT; cdr3_aa: CASSYYTSGGSDTQYF
v_call: TRBV5-1; j_call: TRBJ1-2; d_call: -; cdr3_nt: TGCGCCAGCAGCTTGGGGACAGACTATGGCTACACCTTC; cdr3_aa: CASSLGTDYGYTF
v_call: TRBV13; j_call: TRBJ2-3; d_call: TRBD2; cdr3_nt: TGTGCCAGCAGCCACGGGGGGGAAATTACAGATACGCAGTATTTT; cdr3_aa: CASSHGGEITDTQYF
v_call: TRBV7-2; j_call: TRBJ1-6; d_call: TRBD1; cdr3_nt: TGTGCCAGCAGCCTAAGCGGACAGGGATATTCACCCCTCCACTTT; cdr3_aa: CASSLSGQGYSPLHF
v_call: TRBV6-1; j_call: TRBJ1-3; d_call: TRBD1; cdr3_nt: TGTGCCAGCAGGCCCCAGGGGACAGCGGGAAACACCATATATTTT; cdr3_aa: CASRPQGTAGNTIYF
v_call: TRBV6-5; j_call: TRBJ2-7; d_call: -; cdr3_nt: TGTGCCAGCAGTTATCGCAGACAGGACCCAACCTACGAGCAGTACTTC; cdr3_aa: CASSYRRQDPTYEQYF
v_call: TRBV10-3; j_call: TRBJ2-6; d_call: -; cdr3_nt: TGTGCCATCAGTGAGTCGGGTGGCAGGCCAGTCTCTGGGGCCAACGTCCTGACTTTC; cdr3_aa: CAISESGGRPVSGANVLTF
v_call: TRBV28; j_call: TRBJ1-1; d_call: -; cdr3_nt: TGTGCCAGCAGTAAGACAGGTAACACTGAAGCTTTCTTT; cdr3_aa: CASSKTGNTEAFF
v_call: TRBV5-1; j_call: TRBJ2-7; d_call: TRBD1; cdr3_nt: TGCGCCAGCAGCTTGCTAGGGGGCCCCTACGAGCAGTACTTC; cdr3_aa: CASSLLGGPYEQYF
v_call: TRBV9; j_call: TRBJ2-1; d_call: -; cdr3_nt: TGTGCCAGCAGCCCTCCGGGACTTTATTACAATGAGCAGTTCTTC; cdr3_aa: CASSPPGLYYNEQFF
v_call: TRBV19; j_call: TRBJ1-2; d_call: TRBD1; cdr3_nt: TGTGCCAGTACCTCGGGACAGGGGGAATCGTATGGCTACACCTTC; cdr3_aa: CASTSGQGESYGYTF
v_call: TRBV29-1; j_call: TRBJ1-2; d_call: -; cdr3_nt: TGCAGCGTTGAAGAGGAGGTATCCTATGGCTACACCTTC; cdr3_aa: CSVEEEVSYGYTF
v_call: TRBV5-5; j_call: TRBJ2-7; d_call: -; cdr3_nt: TGTGCCAGCACACATTATTCGACGGGCTCCTACGAGCAGTACTTC; cdr3_aa: CASTHYSTGSYEQYF
v_call: TRBV5-4; j_call: TRBJ2-7; d_call: -; cdr3_nt: TGTGCCAGCAGCAACGGGTTAGGCGTCTACGAGCAGTACTTC; cdr3_aa: CASSNGLGVYEQYF
v_call: TRBV7-9; j_call: TRBJ1-1; d_call: -; cdr3_nt: TGTGCCAGCAGCTTATCTACAACAGGCGAAGCTTTCTTT; cdr3_aa: CASSLSTTGEAFF